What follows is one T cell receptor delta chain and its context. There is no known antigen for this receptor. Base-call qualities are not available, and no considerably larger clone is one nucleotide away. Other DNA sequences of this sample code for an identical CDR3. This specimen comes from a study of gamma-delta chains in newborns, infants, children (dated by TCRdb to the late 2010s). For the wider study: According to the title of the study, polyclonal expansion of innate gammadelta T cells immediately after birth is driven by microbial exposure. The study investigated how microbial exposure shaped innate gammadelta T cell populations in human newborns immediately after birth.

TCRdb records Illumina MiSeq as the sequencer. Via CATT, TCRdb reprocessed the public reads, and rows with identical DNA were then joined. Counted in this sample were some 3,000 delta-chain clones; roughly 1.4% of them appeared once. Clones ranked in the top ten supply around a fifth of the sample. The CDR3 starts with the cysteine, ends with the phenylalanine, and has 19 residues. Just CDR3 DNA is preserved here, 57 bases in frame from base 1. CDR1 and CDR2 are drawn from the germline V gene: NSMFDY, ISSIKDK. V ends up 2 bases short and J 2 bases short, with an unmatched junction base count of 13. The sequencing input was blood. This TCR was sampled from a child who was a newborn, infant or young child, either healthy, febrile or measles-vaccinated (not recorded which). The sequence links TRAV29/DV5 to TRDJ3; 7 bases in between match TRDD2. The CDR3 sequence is CAASALLLPSPWDTRQMFF. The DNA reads TGTGCAGCAAGTGCGCTTCTACTTCCTAGCCCCTGGGACACCCGACAGATGTTTTTC.